This T cell receptor (beta chain) was documented in a study of regulatory T cells in long-lasting Graves disease. Trimming cost V 7 bases and J 4 bases, with 16 bases left between them. The germline V gene encodes CDR1 SNHLY and CDR2 FYNNEI. CDR3 length: 14 amino acids. Indicated time point: newly diagnosed GD, antithyroid drugs for less than 3 months. After RNA was extracted from PBMCs, the TCR library was made from it. As concerns this clonotype: Its antigen is unknown. This may be a read error, as it is one base from a much larger clone. Because the CDR3 is missing its conserved closing phenylalanine or tryptophan, this is likely a read error.

Overall study results and limits: Results may be inaccurate due to the small sample size.

Arm-PCR of CDR3 regions and iRepertoire HTBI primers were used to build TCR beta libraries. TCRdb fed the multiplex PCR reads into MiXCR, producing one record per CDR3 protein. The table records under 800,000 distinct CDR3 sequences, roughly 15% of them present only once. The data were also submitted as part of a second study, on T cells in Graves' hyperthyroidism and ophthalmopathy. That source adds: Stable hyperthyroidism: no ophthalmopathy progression over 18 months of follow-up. Primed by the HTBI set, a first-round RT-PCR was run on the TCR CDR3.

This receptor was taken from a young woman with Graves disease. The rearrangement joins TRBV2 to TRBJ1-1; TRBD1 is a possible D gene (6 bases). The starting material was peripheral blood mononuclear cells (PBMCs), obtained at new diagnosis, from a patient treated with antithyroid drugs. The CDR3, as DNA: TGTGCCAGCATGTCTCCGGGGGCGCCCACTGAAGCTTTCTGT. Amino acids: CASMSPGAPTEAFC.